Sequencing of this TCR beta chain was carried out in a study of response to subunit inactivated influenza vaccine (dated by TCRdb to the late 2010s). Context from the whole study: Deep quantitative T cell receptor repertoire profiling was used in the study to track responses to a trivalent subunit inactivated influenza vaccine. The paper as a whole reports these results and caveats: It was suggested by the authors that each seasonal influenza vaccination may recruit only a limited number of new T cells.

The library was produced with RT-PCR. TCRdb shows the sequencer as Illumina HiSeq 2500. TCRdb reprocessed the public reads (quality trimming at Q25 with fastp, clone calling with MiXCR) and kept in-frame beta chains. Entries are consolidated by CDR3 protein sequence, retaining the most common genes and DNA. The sample data list 400,000 to 650,000 distinct CDR3 sequences, and roughly 7.6% of these were observed just once. The ten largest account for around 13% of the sample. Including cysteine and phenylalanine, the CDR3 has 13 amino acids. Only the CDR3 part of the read is kept: 39 bases, read in frame from the first base. The germline V gene (reference sequence) specifies MNHEY as CDR1 and SMNVEV as CDR2. Trimmed from V: 4 bases; trimmed from J: 9 bases; junction bases lacking a gene match: 6. This clonotype has only a few counts. No cognate antigen has been identified for it. Base qualities are not recorded, but no much larger clone differs from it by a single base.

Sequencing used PBMCs from blood, obtained less than 30 months after vaccination. In this chain, TRBV27 is recombined with TRBJ1-5; 7 bases in the junction line up with TRBD1. The sequence was collected from a man aged 45-69 years who received an inactivated influenza vaccine. Donor details come from another sample of the same person, matched by shared clones. CDR3 loop: CASSWTGSGPQHF. In nucleotide form, the sequence is TGTGCCAGCAGTTGGACAGGCTCGGGGCCCCAGCATTTT.